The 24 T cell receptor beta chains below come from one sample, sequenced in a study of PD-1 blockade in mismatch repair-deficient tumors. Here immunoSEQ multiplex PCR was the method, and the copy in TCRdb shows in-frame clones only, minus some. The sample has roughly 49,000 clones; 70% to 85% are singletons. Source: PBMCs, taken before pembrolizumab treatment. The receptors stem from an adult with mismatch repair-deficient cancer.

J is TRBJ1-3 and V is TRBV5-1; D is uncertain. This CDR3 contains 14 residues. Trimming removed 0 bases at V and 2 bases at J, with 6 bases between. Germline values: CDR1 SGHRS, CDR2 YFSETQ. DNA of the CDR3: TGCGCCAGCAGCTTGGATGGAACTGGAAACACCATATATTTT. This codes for CASSLDGTGNTIYF.

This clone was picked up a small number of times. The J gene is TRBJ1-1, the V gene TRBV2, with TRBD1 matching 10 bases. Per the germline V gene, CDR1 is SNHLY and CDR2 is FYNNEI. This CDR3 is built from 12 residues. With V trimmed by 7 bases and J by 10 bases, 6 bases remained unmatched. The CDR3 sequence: CASTRTGGRAFF. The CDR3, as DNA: TGTGCCAGCACGAGGACAGGGGGGCGAGCTTTCTTT.

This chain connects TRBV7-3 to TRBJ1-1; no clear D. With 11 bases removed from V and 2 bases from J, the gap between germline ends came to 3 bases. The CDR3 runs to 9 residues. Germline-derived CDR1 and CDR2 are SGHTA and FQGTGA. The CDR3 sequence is CALNTEAFF. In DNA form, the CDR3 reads TGTGCCCTCAACACTGAAGCTTTCTTT.

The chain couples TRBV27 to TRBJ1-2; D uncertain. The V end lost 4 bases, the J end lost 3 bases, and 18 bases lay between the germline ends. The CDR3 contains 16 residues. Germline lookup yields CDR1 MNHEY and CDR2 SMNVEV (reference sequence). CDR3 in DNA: TGTGCCAGCAGTTCCCCTACATCAGCCGGATACTATGGCTACACCTTC. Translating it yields CASSSPTSAGYYGYTF.

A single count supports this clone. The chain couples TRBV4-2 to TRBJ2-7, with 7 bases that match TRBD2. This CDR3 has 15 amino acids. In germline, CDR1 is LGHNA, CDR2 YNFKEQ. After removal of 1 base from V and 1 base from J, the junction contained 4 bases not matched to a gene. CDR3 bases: TGTGCCAGCAGCCAAGCTGCGGGAGTATCCTACGAGCAGTACTTC. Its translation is CASSQAAGVSYEQYF.

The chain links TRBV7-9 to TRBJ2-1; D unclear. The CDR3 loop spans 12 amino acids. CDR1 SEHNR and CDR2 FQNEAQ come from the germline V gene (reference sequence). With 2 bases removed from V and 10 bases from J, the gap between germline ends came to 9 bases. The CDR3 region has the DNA TGTGCCAGCAGCTTATTCGAGACGGAGCAGTTCTTC. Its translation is CASSLFETEQFF.

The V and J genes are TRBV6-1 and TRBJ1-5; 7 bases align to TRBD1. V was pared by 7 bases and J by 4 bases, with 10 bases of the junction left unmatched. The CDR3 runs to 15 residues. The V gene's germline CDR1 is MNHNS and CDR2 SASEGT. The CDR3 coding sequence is TGTGCCAGCAAGCCCACAGGGGACGGTAATCAGCCCCAGCATTTT. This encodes CASKPTGDGNQPQHF.

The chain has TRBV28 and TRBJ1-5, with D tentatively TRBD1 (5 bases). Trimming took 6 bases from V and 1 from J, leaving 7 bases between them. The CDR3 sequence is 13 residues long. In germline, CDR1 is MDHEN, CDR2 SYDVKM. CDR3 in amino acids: CASRGASNQPQHF. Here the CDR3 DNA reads TGTGCCAGCAGAGGGGCCAGCAATCAGCCCCAGCATTTT.

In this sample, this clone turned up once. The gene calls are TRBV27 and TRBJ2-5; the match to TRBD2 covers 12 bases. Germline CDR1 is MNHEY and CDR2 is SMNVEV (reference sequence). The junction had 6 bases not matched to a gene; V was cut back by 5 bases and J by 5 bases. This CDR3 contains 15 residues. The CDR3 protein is CASSPRLAGAETQYF. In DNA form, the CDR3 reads TGTGCCAGCAGTCCCCGACTAGCGGGAGCGGAGACCCAGTACTTC.

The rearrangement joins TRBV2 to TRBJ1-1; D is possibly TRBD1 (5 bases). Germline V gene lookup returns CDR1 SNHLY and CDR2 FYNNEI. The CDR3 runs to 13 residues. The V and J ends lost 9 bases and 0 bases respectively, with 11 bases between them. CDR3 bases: TGTGCCAGTCTCAGGGCCCTGAACACTGAAGCTTTCTTT. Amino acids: CASLRALNTEAFF.

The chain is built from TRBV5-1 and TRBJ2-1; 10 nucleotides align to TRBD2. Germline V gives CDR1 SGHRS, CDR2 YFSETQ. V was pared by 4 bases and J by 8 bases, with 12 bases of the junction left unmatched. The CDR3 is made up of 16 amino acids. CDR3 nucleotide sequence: TGCGCCAGCAGCCAAGTAGCGGGAGGCCTCGGGGATGAGCAGTTCTTC. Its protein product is CASSQVAGGLGDEQFF.

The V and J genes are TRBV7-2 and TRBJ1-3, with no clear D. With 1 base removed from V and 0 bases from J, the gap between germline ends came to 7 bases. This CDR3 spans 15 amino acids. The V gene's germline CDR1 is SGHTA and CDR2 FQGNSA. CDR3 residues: CASSLDGSSGNTIYF. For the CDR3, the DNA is TGTGCCAGCAGCTTAGACGGCAGCTCTGGAAACACCATATATTTT.

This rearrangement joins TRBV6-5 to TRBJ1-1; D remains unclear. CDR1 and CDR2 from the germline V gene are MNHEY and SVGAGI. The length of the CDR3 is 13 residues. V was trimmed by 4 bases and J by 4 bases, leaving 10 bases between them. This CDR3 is CASSSFPSTEAFF. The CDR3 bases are TGTGCCAGCAGTTCATTCCCAAGCACTGAAGCTTTCTTT.

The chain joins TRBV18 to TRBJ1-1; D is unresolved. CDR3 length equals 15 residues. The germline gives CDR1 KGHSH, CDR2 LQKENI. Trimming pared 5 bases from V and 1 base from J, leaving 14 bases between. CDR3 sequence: CASSGRTGENTEAFF. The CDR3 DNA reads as TGTGCCAGCTCAGGCCGCACTGGAGAGAACACTGAAGCTTTCTTT. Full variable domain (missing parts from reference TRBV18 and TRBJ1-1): NAGVMQNPRHLVRRRGQEARLRCSPMKGHSHVYWYRQLPEEGLKFMVYLQKENIIDESGMPKERFSAEFPKEGPSILRIQQVVRGDSAAYFCASSGRTGENTEAFFGQGTRLTVV.

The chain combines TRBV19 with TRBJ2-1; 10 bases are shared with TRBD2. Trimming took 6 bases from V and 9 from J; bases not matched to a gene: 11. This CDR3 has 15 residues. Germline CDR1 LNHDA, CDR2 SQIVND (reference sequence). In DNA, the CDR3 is TGTGCCAGTAGCAAAGAGCGGGAGGGCCAGGGTGAGCAGTTCTTC. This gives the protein CASSKEREGQGEQFF.

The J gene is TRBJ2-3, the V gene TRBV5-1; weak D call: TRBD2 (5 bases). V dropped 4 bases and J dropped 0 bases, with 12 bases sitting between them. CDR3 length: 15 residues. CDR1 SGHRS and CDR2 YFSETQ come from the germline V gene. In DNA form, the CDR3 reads TGCGCCAGCAGCCCGGGGATACAGAGCACAGATACGCAGTATTTT. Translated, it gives CASSPGIQSTDTQYF.

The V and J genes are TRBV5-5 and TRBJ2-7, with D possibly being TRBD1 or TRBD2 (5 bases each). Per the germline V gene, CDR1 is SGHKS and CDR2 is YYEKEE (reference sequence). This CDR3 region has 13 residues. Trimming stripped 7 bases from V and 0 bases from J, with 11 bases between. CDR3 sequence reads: CASGSGSSYEQYF. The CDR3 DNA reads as TGTGCCAGCGGGTCAGGGAGCTCCTACGAGCAGTACTTC.

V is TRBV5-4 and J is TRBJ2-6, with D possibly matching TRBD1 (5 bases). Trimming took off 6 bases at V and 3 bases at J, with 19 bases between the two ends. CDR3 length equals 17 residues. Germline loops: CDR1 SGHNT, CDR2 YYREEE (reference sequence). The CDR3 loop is CASKVKGIIVGANVLTF. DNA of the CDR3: TGTGCCAGCAAGGTCAAGGGGATCATCGTTGGGGCCAACGTCCTGACTTTC.

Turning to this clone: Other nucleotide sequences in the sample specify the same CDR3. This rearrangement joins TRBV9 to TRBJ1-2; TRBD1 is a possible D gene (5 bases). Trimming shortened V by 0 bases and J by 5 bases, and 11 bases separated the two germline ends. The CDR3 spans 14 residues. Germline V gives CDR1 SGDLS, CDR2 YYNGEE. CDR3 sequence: CASSVGRGGYGYTF. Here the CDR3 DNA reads TGTGCCAGCAGCGTAGGACGGGGGGGGTATGGCTACACCTTC. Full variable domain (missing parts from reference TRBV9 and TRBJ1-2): DSGVTQTPKHLITATGQRVTLRCSPRSGDLSVYWYQQSLDQGLQFLIQYYNGEERAKGNILERFSAQQFPDLHSELNLSSLELGDSALYFCASSVGRGGYGYTFGSGTRLTVV.

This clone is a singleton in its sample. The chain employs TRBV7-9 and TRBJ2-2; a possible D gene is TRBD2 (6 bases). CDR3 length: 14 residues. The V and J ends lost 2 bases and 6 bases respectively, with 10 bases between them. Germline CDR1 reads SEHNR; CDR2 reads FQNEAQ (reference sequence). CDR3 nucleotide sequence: TGTGCCAGCAGCTTAACCGGGGGTCCCGGGGAGCTGTTTTTT. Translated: CASSLTGGPGELFF. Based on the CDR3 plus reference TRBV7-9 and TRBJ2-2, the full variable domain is DTGVSQNPRHKITKRGQNVTFRCDPISEHNRLYWYRQTLGQGPEFLTYFQNEAQLEKSRLLSDRFSAERPKGSFSTLEIQRTEQGDSAMYLCASSLTGGPGELFFGEGSRLTVL.

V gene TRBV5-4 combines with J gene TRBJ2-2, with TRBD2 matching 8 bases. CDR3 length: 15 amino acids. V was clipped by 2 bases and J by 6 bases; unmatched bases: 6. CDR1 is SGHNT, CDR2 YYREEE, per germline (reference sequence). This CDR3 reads CASSFTGGLAGELFF. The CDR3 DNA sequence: TGTGCCAGCAGCTTTACGGGAGGGCTCGCCGGGGAGCTGTTTTTT.

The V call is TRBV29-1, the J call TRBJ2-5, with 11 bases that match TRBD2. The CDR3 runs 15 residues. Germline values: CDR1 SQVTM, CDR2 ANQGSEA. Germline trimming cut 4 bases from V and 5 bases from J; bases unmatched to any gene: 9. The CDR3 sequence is CSVVTSGGVWETQYF. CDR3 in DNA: TGCAGCGTTGTCACTAGCGGGGGCGTGTGGGAGACCCAGTACTTC.

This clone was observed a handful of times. The CDR3 spells CASSQEGLAGAGNEQFF. The CDR3 DNA reads as TGCGCCAGCAGCCAAGAGGGGTTAGCGGGAGCGGGGAATGAGCAGTTCTTC. This chain connects TRBV4-3 to TRBJ2-1; 9 nucleotides agree with TRBD2. There are 17 residues in the CDR3. V shed 0 bases, J shed 7 bases, and the junction held 10 bases outside the gene matches. Germline loops: CDR1 LGHNA, CDR2 YSLEER.

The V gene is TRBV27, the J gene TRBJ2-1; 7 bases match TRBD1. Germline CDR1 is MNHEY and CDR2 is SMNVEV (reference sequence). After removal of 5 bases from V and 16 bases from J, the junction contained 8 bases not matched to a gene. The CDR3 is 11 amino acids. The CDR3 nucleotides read TGTGCCAGCAGTCTCGGGACAGACTCCTTCTTC. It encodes CASSLGTDSFF.